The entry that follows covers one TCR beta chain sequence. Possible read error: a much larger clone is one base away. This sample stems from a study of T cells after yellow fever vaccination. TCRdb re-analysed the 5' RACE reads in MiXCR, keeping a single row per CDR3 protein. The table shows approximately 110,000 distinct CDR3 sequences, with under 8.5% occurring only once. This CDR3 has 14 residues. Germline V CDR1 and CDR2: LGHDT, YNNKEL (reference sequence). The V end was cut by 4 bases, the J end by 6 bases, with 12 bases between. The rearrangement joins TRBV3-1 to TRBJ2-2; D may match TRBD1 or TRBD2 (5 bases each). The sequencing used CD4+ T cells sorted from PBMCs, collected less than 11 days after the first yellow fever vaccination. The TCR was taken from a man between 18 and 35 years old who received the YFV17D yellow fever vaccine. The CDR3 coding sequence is TGTGCCAGCAGCCGTATCGAGGGGCCCGGGGAGCTGTTTTTT. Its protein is CASSRIEGPGELFF. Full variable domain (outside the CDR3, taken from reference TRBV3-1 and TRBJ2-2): DTAVSQTPKYLVTQMGNDKSIKCEQNLGHDTMYWYKQDSKKFLKIMFSYNNKELIINETVPNRFSPKSPDKAHLNLHINSLELGDSAVYFCASSRIEGPGELFFGEGSRLTVL.